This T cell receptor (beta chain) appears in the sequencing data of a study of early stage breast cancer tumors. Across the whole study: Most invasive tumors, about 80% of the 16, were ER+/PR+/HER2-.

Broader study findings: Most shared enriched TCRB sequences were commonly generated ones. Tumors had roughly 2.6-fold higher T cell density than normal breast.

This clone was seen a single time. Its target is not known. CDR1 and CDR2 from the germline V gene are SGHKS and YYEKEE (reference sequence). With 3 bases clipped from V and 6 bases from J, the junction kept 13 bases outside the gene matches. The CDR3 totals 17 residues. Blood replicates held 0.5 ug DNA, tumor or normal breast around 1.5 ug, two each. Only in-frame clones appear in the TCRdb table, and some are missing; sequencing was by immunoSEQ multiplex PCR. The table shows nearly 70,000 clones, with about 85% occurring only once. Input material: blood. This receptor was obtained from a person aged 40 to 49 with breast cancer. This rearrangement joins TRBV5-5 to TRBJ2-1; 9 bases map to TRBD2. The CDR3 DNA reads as TGTGCCAGCAGCTATTCCGGGACTAGCTCTATCGGCAATGAGCAGTTCTTC. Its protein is CASSYSGTSSIGNEQFF.